This TCR beta chain was sequenced in a study of beta chain features in type 1 diabetes. Concerning this clone itself: Its target is unknown.

General observations from the study: TCRB repertoires of naive, central memory and Treg cells appeared more similar among patients than among healthy donors. Type 1 diabetes patients had VDJ junctions that carried fewer insertions and more deletions. Within each of all four CD4+ subsets, Type 1 diabetes patients had TCRB CDR3s that were moderately but significantly shorter.

The sequenced template was cDNA made from the entire isolated RNA. Stem cell-like memory T cell samples yielded roughly 1.01 million reads on average. The repertoire was sequenced with immunoSEQ multiplex PCR; TCRdb's copy has only in-frame clones and lacks some. The table lists 20,000 to 25,000 clones, more than 45% of them singletons. V was clipped by 7 bases and J by 0 bases, with 16 bases between them. This CDR3 spans 16 amino acids. Germline CDR1 reads LNHDA; CDR2 reads SQIVND (reference sequence). The sample comprised stem cell memory CD4+ T cells from blood. The sequence was obtained from a man in his late teens or twenties with type 1 diabetes. This chain connects TRBV19 to TRBJ1-5; D gene uncertain. Here the CDR3 DNA reads TGTGCCAGTACCGATGGGCCCCAACATAGCAATCAGCCCCAGCATTTT. Translated, it gives CASTDGPQHSNQPQHF. Based on the CDR3 plus reference TRBV19 and TRBJ1-5, the full variable domain is DGGITQSPKYLFRKEGQNVTLSCEQNLNHDAMYWYRQDPGQGLRLIYYSQIVNDFQKGDIAEGYSVSREKKESFPLTVTSAQKNPTAFYLCASTDGPQHSNQPQHFGDGTRLSIL.